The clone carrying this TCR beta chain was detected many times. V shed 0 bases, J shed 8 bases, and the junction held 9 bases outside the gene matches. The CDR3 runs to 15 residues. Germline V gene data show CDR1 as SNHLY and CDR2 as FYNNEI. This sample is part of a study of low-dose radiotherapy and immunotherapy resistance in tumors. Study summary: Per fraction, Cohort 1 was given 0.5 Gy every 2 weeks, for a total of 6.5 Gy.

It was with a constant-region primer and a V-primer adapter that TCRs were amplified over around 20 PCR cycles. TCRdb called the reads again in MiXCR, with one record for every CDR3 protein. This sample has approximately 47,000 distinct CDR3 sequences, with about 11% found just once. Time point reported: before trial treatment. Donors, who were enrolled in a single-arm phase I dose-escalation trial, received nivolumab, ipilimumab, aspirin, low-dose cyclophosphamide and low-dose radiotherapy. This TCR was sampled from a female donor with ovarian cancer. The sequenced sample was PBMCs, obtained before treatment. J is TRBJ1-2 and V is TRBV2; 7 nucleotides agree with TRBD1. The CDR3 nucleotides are TGTGCCAGCAGTGAAGCTACGGGACAGTCGGGGGGCTACACCTTC. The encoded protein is CASSEATGQSGGYTF.